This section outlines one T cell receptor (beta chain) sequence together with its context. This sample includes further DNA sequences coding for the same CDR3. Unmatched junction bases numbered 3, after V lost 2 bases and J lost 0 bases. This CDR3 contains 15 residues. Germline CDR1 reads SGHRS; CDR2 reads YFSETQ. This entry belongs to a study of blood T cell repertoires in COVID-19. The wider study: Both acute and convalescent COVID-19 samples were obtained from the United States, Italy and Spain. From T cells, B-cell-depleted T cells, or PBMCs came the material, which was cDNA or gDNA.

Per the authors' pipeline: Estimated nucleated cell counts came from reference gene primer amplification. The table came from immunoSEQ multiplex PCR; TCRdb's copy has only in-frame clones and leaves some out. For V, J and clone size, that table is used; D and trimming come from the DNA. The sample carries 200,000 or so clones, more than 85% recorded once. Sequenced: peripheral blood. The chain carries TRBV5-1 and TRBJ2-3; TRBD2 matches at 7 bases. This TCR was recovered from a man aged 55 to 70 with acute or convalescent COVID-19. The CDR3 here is CASSLRGVSTDTQYF. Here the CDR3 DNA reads TGCGCCAGCAGCTTACGGGGGGTAAGCACAGATACGCAGTATTTT. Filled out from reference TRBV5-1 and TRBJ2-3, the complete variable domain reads KAGVTQTPRYLIKTRGQQVTLSCSPISGHRSVSWYQQTPGQGLQFLFEYFSETQRNKGNFPGRFSGRQFSNSRSEMNVSTLELGDSALYLCASSLRGVSTDTQYFGPGTRLTVL.